These 3 T cell receptor beta chains share one sample of origin, sequenced in a study of blood T cells in healthy people across ages. For the second PCR, which ran for about 6 to 11 cycles, a sample-barcoded 5' primer and a J-beta primer mix were used. TCRdb processed the 5' RACE reads anew with MiXCR; each CDR3 protein has one entry. The repertoire consists of approximately 850,000 distinct CDR3 sequences, with 58% occurring once and the leading ten covering roughly 22%. The sample comprised blood. The receptors originated from a man aged 30 to 45 in good health.

There are a few counts of this clonotype. The rearrangement joins TRBV18 to TRBJ1-2, with D possibly TRBD1 on 5 matching bases. Trimming shortened V by 6 bases and J by 3 bases, and 11 bases separated the two germline ends. This CDR3 contains 13 residues. Germline assignment: CDR1 KGHSH and CDR2 LQKENI. The CDR3 spells CASSAQGDYGYTF. In DNA form, the CDR3 reads TGTGCCAGCTCGGCCCAAGGGGACTATGGCTACACCTTC.

The gene calls are TRBV5-1 and TRBJ2-7; 7 nucleotides match TRBD1. Trimming took 4 bases from V and 0 from J; bases not matched to a gene: 7. The CDR3 loop spans 15 amino acids. The germline V gene encodes CDR1 SGHRS and CDR2 YFSETQ. CDR3 nucleotides: TGCGCCAGCAGCGACTGGACAGGAAGCTCCTACGAGCAGTACTTC. Its protein product is CASSDWTGSSYEQYF.

This clonotype showed up just a few times. The chain recombines TRBV25-1 with TRBJ2-4; possibly TRBD2 for D (5 bases). The J call is in doubt because the DNA end fits TRBJ2-7 better. The germline gives CDR1 MGHDK, CDR2 SYGVNS. CDR3 length: 13 amino acids. CDR3 DNA: TGTGCCAGCAGTCACACGGGCAGCGGCGAGCAGTACTTC. The encoded protein is CASSHTGSGEQYF.